The 30 T cell receptor beta chains reported below all come from one sample, sequenced in a study of blood T cell repertoires in COVID-19. Profiling relied on immunoSEQ multiplex PCR, and the TCRdb table lists in-frame clones only, not all of them. The table lists 150,000 to 200,000 clones, 80% to 90% of them singletons. The source material was peripheral blood. The origin of the receptors is a man aged 55 to 70 with acute or convalescent COVID-19.

The V and J genes are TRBV5-4 and TRBJ1-1; D gene uncertain. V was trimmed by 0 bases and J by 1 base, leaving 10 bases between them. This CDR3 comprises 15 residues. Per the germline V gene, CDR1 is SGHNT and CDR2 is YYREEE (reference sequence). The CDR3 protein is CASSLAKTGNTEAFF. CDR3 sequence (DNA): TGTGCCAGCAGCTTGGCCAAAACGGGGAACACTGAAGCTTTCTTT.

The chain joins TRBV12-5 to TRBJ1-2, with D unclear. Germline-derived CDR1 and CDR2 are LGHNT and FRNRAP. The CDR3 loop spans 12 amino acids. V dropped 5 bases and J dropped 7 bases, with 11 bases sitting between them. CDR3 loop: CASGRNGVGYTF. CDR3 sequence (DNA): TGTGCTAGTGGTCGAAACGGGGTTGGCTACACCTTC.

The CDR3 spells CASSVRPGQHNYGYTF. The CDR3 DNA reads as TGCGCCAGCAGCGTCCGACCCGGACAGCATAACTATGGCTACACCTTC. The rearrangement links TRBV4-1 to TRBJ1-2; tentative D call: TRBD1 (6 bases). This CDR3 has 16 amino acids. CDR1 is MGHRA, CDR2 YSYEKL, per germline. V dropped 5 bases and J dropped 1 base, with 17 bases sitting between them.

The genes are TRBV19 and TRBJ1-3; possible D gene TRBD1, 6 bases. Trimming pared 6 bases from V and 0 bases from J, leaving 12 bases between. This CDR3 is 15 amino acids long. Germline CDR1 and CDR2: LNHDA and SQIVND (reference sequence). CDR3 nucleotides: TGTGCCAGTAGCGGCACAGGGAGCTCTGGAAACACCATATATTTT. Translation gives CASSGTGSSGNTIYF.

On this clone: Other nucleotide sequences from this sample produce the same CDR3. The CDR3 region has the DNA TGTGCCTGGGGGGGACTAGCGGGAGCAAACACCGGGGAGCTGTTTTTT. Translating it yields CAWGGLAGANTGELFF. V usage is TRBV30 and J usage is TRBJ2-2; 14 bases line up with TRBD2. CDR1 and CDR2 (germline): GTSNPN, SVGIG (reference sequence). The CDR3 runs to 16 residues. V dropped 5 bases and J dropped 2; count of bases not matched to a gene: 4.

V gene TRBV9 combines with J gene TRBJ1-5, with TRBD1 matching over 8 bases. Trimming took 3 bases from V and 7 from J; bases not matched to a gene: 6. Germline V gene lookup returns CDR1 SGDLS and CDR2 YYNGEE. The CDR3 spans 14 residues. DNA for the CDR3: TGTGCCAGCAGCGCTCAGGGGGCGGGACAGCCCCAGCATTTT. Protein product: CASSAQGAGQPQHF.

The V gene is TRBV18, the J gene TRBJ2-1, with D perhaps matching TRBD1 (6 bases). The CDR3 has 13 residues. With 4 bases removed from V and 9 bases from J, the gap between germline ends came to 13 bases. The germline V gene has CDR1 KGHSH and CDR2 LQKENI. The CDR3 DNA reads TGTGCCAGCTCACGGGCACAGGGAGCTGAGCAGTTCTTC. Amino acids: CASSRAQGAEQFF.

This sequence joins TRBV5-1 and TRBJ2-5; D is perhaps TRBD1 (5 bases). The CDR3 has 14 amino acids. V was trimmed by 0 bases and J by 5 bases, leaving 11 bases between them. Germline V CDR1 and CDR2: SGHRS, YFSETQ. This CDR3 is CASSLGQIRETQYF. In DNA, the CDR3 is TGCGCCAGCAGCTTGGGACAGATAAGGGAGACCCAGTACTTC.

This rearrangement joins TRBV7-3 to TRBJ2-1; 13 bases align to TRBD2. The germline CDR1 and CDR2 sequences are SGHTA and FQGTGA. The trim removed 3 bases at V and 4 bases at J, leaving 6 bases unmatched. This CDR3 has 17 residues. The CDR3 region is CASSLTSGRSTYNEQFF. Here the CDR3 DNA reads TGTGCCAGCAGCTTGACTAGCGGGAGGTCCACTTACAATGAGCAGTTCTTC.

The V and J genes are TRBV5-1 and TRBJ1-2; possible D gene TRBD1, 5 bases. Trimming left V 1 base short and J 5 bases short, with 15 bases between. From germline, CDR1 is SGHRS and CDR2 YFSETQ. The CDR3 is made up of 15 amino acids. CDR3 loop: CASSLRQSSGYGYTF. In DNA, the CDR3 is TGCGCCAGCAGCTTGCGACAGTCGTCTGGGTATGGCTACACCTTC.

The chain combines TRBV6-1 with TRBJ2-5; TRBD2 aligns across 13 bases. The CDR3 contains 19 residues. V lost 2 bases to trimming and J lost 2 bases; unmatched junction nucleotides: 11. CDR1 MNHNS and CDR2 SASEGT come from the germline V gene. The CDR3 DNA sequence: TGTGCCAGCAGTGAAAGGGCGGGACTAGCGGGAAAGGTGCAAGAGACCCAGTACTTC. Amino acids: CASSERAGLAGKVQETQYF.

V is TRBV28 and J is TRBJ2-5, with TRBD2 identical over 8 bases. This CDR3 region has 17 residues. The germline gives CDR1 MDHEN, CDR2 SYDVKM. V lost 7 bases and J lost 5; bases outside the gene matches: 18. CDR3 nucleotides: TGTGCCAGCACCCCTAGGGCGGGCCGGGAGGGCCACGAGACCCAGTACTTC. The encoded protein is CASTPRAGREGHETQYF.

The chain is built from TRBV30 and TRBJ2-5, with TRBD1 matching 11 bases. Germline CDR1 and CDR2: GTSNPN and SVGIG (reference sequence). This CDR3 has 14 residues. V gave up 5 bases and J gave up 2 bases; unmatched junction bases: 4. CDR3 sequence (DNA): TGTGCCTGGGGGACAGGGGGTAGTCAAGAGACCCAGTACTTC. This codes for CAWGTGGSQETQYF.

This rearrangement joins TRBV5-1 to TRBJ2-5, with D possibly being TRBD2 (6 bases). Germline CDR1 and CDR2: SGHRS and YFSETQ. Trimming removed 0 bases from V and 1 base from J, with 10 bases in between. The CDR3 consists of 15 residues. This CDR3 is CASSLALALQETQYF. In nucleotides, the CDR3 is TGCGCCAGCAGCTTGGCCCTAGCGCTCCAAGAGACCCAGTACTTC.

The chain uses TRBV5-4 and TRBJ2-5, with 10 bases lining up with TRBD2. Germline values: CDR1 SGHNT, CDR2 YYREEE (reference sequence). Trimming removed 3 bases from V and 2 bases from J; junction bases left unmatched: 7. The CDR3 contains 16 residues. This CDR3 reads CASSSRTSGIQETQYF. CDR3 nucleotide sequence: TGTGCCAGCAGCTCAAGGACTAGCGGTATTCAAGAGACCCAGTACTTC.

The chain joins TRBV6-5 to TRBJ1-2, with D maybe TRBD1 (6 bases). The CDR3 is made up of 14 amino acids. Germline CDR1 MNHEY, CDR2 SVGAGI. Deletions cut 2 bases from V and 4 bases from J, with 11 bases between. The CDR3 protein is CASSYGGHGYGYTF. The CDR3 DNA is TGTGCCAGCAGTTACGGGGGACACGGCTATGGCTACACCTTC.

The chain recombines TRBV6-5 with TRBJ2-7; 9 bases are shared with TRBD1. The CDR3 length is 15 residues. Germline lookup yields CDR1 MNHEY and CDR2 SVGAGI. V lost 6 bases and J lost 3; bases outside the gene matches: 9. The CDR3 bases are TGTGCCAGCAGGACCGGGACAGGGCCCTTCTACGAGCAGTACTTC. It codes for CASRTGTGPFYEQYF.

The chain carries TRBV29-1 and TRBJ2-2, with 8 bases fitting TRBD1. This CDR3 comprises 14 residues. Germline CDR1 and CDR2: SQVTM and ANQGSEA. The trim removed 6 bases at V and 3 bases at J, leaving 6 bases unmatched. CDR3 protein: CSVAGTGDTGELFF. The CDR3 region has the DNA TGCAGCGTGGCCGGGACAGGAGACACCGGGGAGCTGTTTTTT.

This chain links TRBV7-3 with TRBJ1-2, with D unclear. The length of the CDR3 is 11 residues. Germline lookup yields CDR1 SGHTA and CDR2 FQGTGA. Deletions cut 9 bases from V and 8 bases from J, with 13 bases between. CDR3 sequence reads: CARVKREGYTF. CDR3 bases: TGTGCCAGAGTAAAGAGGGAGGGCTACACCTTC.

The CDR3 DNA sequence: TGTGCCAGCAGGGGACTAGCGGGAGAAGAGACCCAGTACTTC. Translation: CASRGLAGEETQYF. The chain couples TRBV6-5 to TRBJ2-5; 14 nucleotides line up with TRBD2. V lost 6 bases, J lost 3 bases, and 0 bases stayed unmatched. Germline V gene data show CDR1 as MNHEY and CDR2 as SVGAGI. The CDR3 runs 14 residues.

The chain combines TRBV11-3 with TRBJ2-7, with 13 bases identical to TRBD2. CDR1 and CDR2 (germline): SGHNT, YENEEA. V was pared by 1 base and J by 4 bases, with 1 base of the junction left unmatched. The CDR3 is made up of 15 amino acids. The chain's CDR3 is CASSLGGLAGYEQYF. CDR3 coding DNA: TGTGCCAGCAGCTTAGGGGGACTAGCGGGATACGAGCAGTACTTC.

The rearrangement links TRBV28 to TRBJ2-2; weak D call: TRBD1 (5 bases). The germline V gene encodes CDR1 MDHEN and CDR2 SYDVKM. V lost 5 bases, J lost 1 base, and 11 bases lay in between. There are 15 residues in the CDR3. The CDR3, as DNA: TGTGCCAGCAGTCCGCCCGACAGGAACACCGGGGAGCTGTTTTTT. Residues: CASSPPDRNTGELFF.

The chain uses TRBV7-3 and TRBJ2-1, with D possibly matching TRBD2 (5 bases). V lost 4 bases and J lost 7, with 17 bases in between. The length of the CDR3 is 15 residues. In germline, CDR1 is SGHTA, CDR2 FQGTGA. The CDR3 loop is CASSSPGGSGNEQFF. CDR3 sequence (DNA): TGTGCCAGCAGCTCCCCGGGCGGGTCGGGTAATGAGCAGTTCTTC.

The chain employs TRBV30 and TRBJ1-2, with a tentative D call TRBD1 (6 bases). The V gene lost 0 bases and the J gene lost 5 bases, with 19 bases spanning the gap. The germline gives CDR1 GTSNPN, CDR2 SVGIG (reference sequence). The CDR3 runs to 16 residues. The chain's CDR3 is CAWSVRSWTALYGYTF. In DNA, the CDR3 is TGTGCCTGGAGTGTACGGTCCTGGACAGCGCTATATGGCTACACCTTC.

The chain links TRBV20-1 to TRBJ2-7, with 11 bases aligning to TRBD2. Losses at the gene ends were 3 bases for V and 6 bases for J; bases not matched to a gene: 7. This CDR3 is built from 14 residues. Germline CDR1 reads DFQATT; CDR2 reads SNEGSKA (reference sequence). CDR3 amino acids: CSASPGLAGGEQYF. In DNA, the CDR3 is TGCAGTGCTAGTCCCGGACTAGCGGGCGGCGAGCAGTACTTC.

There are a few counts of this clone. The chain combines TRBV9 with TRBJ1-1, with 11 bases lining up with TRBD1. V shed 3 bases, J shed 6 bases, and the junction held 10 bases outside the gene matches. The CDR3 consists of 16 residues. Germline assignment: CDR1 SGDLS and CDR2 YYNGEE. The CDR3 reads CASSAGTGGFLPEAFF. Here the CDR3 DNA reads TGTGCCAGCAGCGCCGGGACAGGGGGTTTTTTGCCTGAAGCTTTCTTT.

This clone occurred a few times. The chain is built from TRBV7-3 and TRBJ2-1; D possibly corresponds to TRBD2 (7 bases). CDR1 is SGHTA, CDR2 FQGTGA, per germline. This CDR3 has 13 residues. The ends were cut back, 5 bases at V and 10 bases at J, with 15 bases in the middle. This chain's CDR3 is CASSPSGGQEQFF. In nucleotides, the CDR3 is TGTGCCAGCAGCCCATCGGGAGGACAGGAGCAGTTCTTC.

The genes are TRBV28 and TRBJ2-2; weak D call: TRBD1 (5 bases). Germline values: CDR1 MDHEN, CDR2 SYDVKM. Trimming removed 6 bases at V and 0 bases at J, with 11 bases between. The CDR3 has 15 residues. In DNA form, the CDR3 reads TGTGCCAGCAGCTGGGGCCCTTCGAACACCGGGGAGCTGTTTTTT. It is translated as CASSWGPSNTGELFF.

This chain links TRBV5-1 with TRBJ2-7, with 7 bases matching TRBD2. Losses at the gene ends were 0 bases for V and 2 bases for J; bases not matched to a gene: 8. The germline V gene has CDR1 SGHRS and CDR2 YFSETQ. The CDR3 has 16 residues. This chain's CDR3 is CASSLGSRAGAYEQYF. CDR3 nucleotides: TGCGCCAGCAGCTTGGGGAGCAGGGCGGGAGCCTACGAGCAGTACTTC.

The rearrangement uses TRBV5-1 and TRBJ1-3; D is unresolved. This CDR3 contains 14 residues. Trimming stripped 0 bases from V and 2 bases from J, with 6 bases between. Per germline, CDR1 SGHRS and CDR2 YFSETQ. The CDR3 here is CASSLGGAGNTIYF. CDR3 nucleotides: TGCGCCAGCAGCTTGGGCGGTGCTGGAAACACCATATATTTT.